These 20 T cell receptor beta chains originate from one sample sequenced in a study of CD8 T cells in ankylosing spondylitis. Using its own MiXCR run on the 5' RACE reads, TCRdb lists one record per CDR3 protein. Among 230,000 or so distinct CDR3 sequences listed, roughly a quarter were seen once. Sequenced sample: blood, either unsorted or a sorted T cell fraction (not recorded which). Every receptor here comes from a male donor with ankylosing spondylitis or in good health (not recorded which).

The gene calls are TRBV3-1 and TRBJ2-2; no clear D gene. V lost 4 bases to trimming and J lost 5 bases, with 8 bases between them. The CDR3 covers 13 residues. Per the germline V gene, CDR1 is LGHDT and CDR2 is YNNKEL (reference sequence). CDR3 region: CASSPPRTGELFF. CDR3 sequence (DNA): TGTGCCAGCAGCCCCCCGAGAACCGGGGAGCTGTTTTTT.

This clonotype was detected only a few times. The chain is built from TRBV20-1 and TRBJ2-2; maybe TRBD2 (6 bases). Looked up from germline, CDR1 is DFQATT and CDR2 is SNEGSKA (reference sequence). The CDR3 is made up of 17 amino acids. V lost 6 bases and J 2 bases, leaving 22 bases between the germline ends. CDR3 DNA sequence: TGCAGTGCCCCAAACGCCGGTAGCGGACTTAACACCGGGGAGCTGTTTTTT. Its protein product is CSAPNAGSGLNTGELFF.

The DNA of the CDR3 is TGCAGTGCTAGTGTTCTAGCGGGTAGCACAGATACGCAGTATTTT. This translates into CSASVLAGSTDTQYF. V usage is TRBV20-1 and J usage is TRBJ2-3; 8 bases match TRBD2. Trimming took 3 bases from V and 0 from J; bases not matched to a gene: 5. The V gene's germline CDR1 is DFQATT and CDR2 SNEGSKA (reference sequence). The CDR3 extends over 15 amino acids.

This clonotype was seen at least ten times. This rearrangement joins TRBV2 to TRBJ1-4; D is unresolved. The CDR3 runs to 16 residues. Trimming stripped 6 bases from V and 5 bases from J, with 19 bases between. Germline V gives CDR1 SNHLY, CDR2 FYNNEI. CDR3: CASRRPEARANEKLFF. The CDR3 DNA sequence: TGTGCCAGCAGACGTCCCGAAGCGCGAGCCAATGAAAAACTGTTTTTT.

The chain joins TRBV12-3 or TRBV12-4 to TRBJ1-4, with 10 bases that match TRBD1. The trim removed 7 bases at V and 8 bases at J, leaving 10 bases unmatched. This CDR3 has 15 residues. The CDR3 DNA sequence: TGTGCCAGCAATTCCCGACAGGGGGCATCCGAAAAACTGTTTTTT. This gives the protein CASNSRQGASEKLFF.

This chain uses TRBV20-1 with TRBJ1-1; TRBD1 is a possible D gene (5 bases). The CDR3 runs to 13 residues. Germline V gene lookup returns CDR1 DFQATT and CDR2 SNEGSKA (reference sequence). Trimming stripped 5 bases from V and 1 base from J, with 11 bases between. The CDR3 loop is CSAADSQNTEAFF. DNA for the CDR3: TGCAGTGCTGCCGACAGCCAGAACACTGAAGCTTTCTTT.

The chain joins TRBV29-1 to TRBJ2-7, with 8 nucleotides matching TRBD1. J gave up 2 bases and V 7 bases, and 7 bases lay outside the gene matches. Germline-derived CDR1 and CDR2 are SQVTM and ANQGSEA. The CDR3 is 13 residues long. The CDR3 DNA reads as TGCAGCGGCCTTGGACAGGGCGCCTACGAGCAGTACTTC. Its protein is CSGLGQGAYEQYF.

This clonotype was detected only a few times. V and J are TRBV20-1 and TRBJ2-1; possible D gene TRBD2, 5 bases. The CDR3 is 12 amino acids. The V gene's germline CDR1 is DFQATT and CDR2 SNEGSKA (reference sequence). Trimming stripped 6 bases from V and 7 bases from J, with 13 bases between. The CDR3 loop is CSAIKGGNEQFF. Here the CDR3 DNA reads TGCAGTGCGATTAAAGGAGGAAATGAGCAGTTCTTC.

The gene calls are TRBV20-1 and TRBJ2-1, with 8 bases identical to TRBD2. The junction had 18 bases not matched to a gene; V was cut back by 1 base and J by 7 bases. The CDR3 has 18 residues. From germline, CDR1 is DFQATT and CDR2 SNEGSKA (reference sequence). The CDR3 sequence is CSARGGLGGAGGRNEQFF. The CDR3 DNA follows: TGCAGTGCTAGAGGCGGGCTCGGGGGTGCGGGGGGCCGGAATGAGCAGTTCTTC.

This clonotype appeared a few times. The gene calls are TRBV20-1 and TRBJ1-1; 9 nucleotides line up with TRBD1. Germline-derived CDR1 and CDR2 are DFQATT and SNEGSKA (reference sequence). The ends lost 6 bases at V and 4 bases at J; junction bases unmatched: 9. The CDR3 covers 14 residues. CDR3 nucleotide sequence: TGCAGTGCCACACAGGGGGCTTTCGGCACTGAAGCTTTCTTT. Its translation: CSATQGAFGTEAFF.

The chain carries TRBV12-3 or TRBV12-4 and TRBJ2-7; 7 nucleotides line up with TRBD1. V lost 1 base and J lost 5; bases outside the gene matches: 2. The CDR3 has 13 residues. The CDR3 region is CASSLGQGNEQYF. For the CDR3, the DNA is TGTGCCAGCAGTTTAGGACAGGGCAACGAGCAGTACTTC.

The table lists this clonotype with a few counts. V gene TRBV6-5 combines with J gene TRBJ2-5; TRBD1 matches at 7 bases. Trimming cost V 2 bases and J 5 bases; bases outside gene matches: 5. Per the germline V gene, CDR1 is MNHEY and CDR2 is SVGAGI. The CDR3 is 14 residues long. The DNA of the CDR3 is TGTGCCAGCAGTTACCTGACAGGGTCGGAGACCCAGTACTTC. It codes for CASSYLTGSETQYF.

The chain is built from TRBV29-1 and TRBJ2-7; no clear D. From germline, CDR1 is SQVTM and CDR2 ANQGSEA. The CDR3 consists of 13 residues. Trimming pared 7 bases from V and 5 bases from J, leaving 18 bases between. CDR3 nucleotides: TGCAGCGCCCAAGGGTTAGGGTATGACGAGCAGTACTTC. This gives the protein CSAQGLGYDEQYF.

At least ten counts were recorded for this clonotype. The CDR3 coding sequence is TGCGCCAGCAGCTTGGGTCAGGGGATAGATACGCAGTATTTT. This codes for CASSLGQGIDTQYF. The rearrangement uses TRBV5-1 and TRBJ2-3; D may be TRBD1 (6 bases). CDR3 length equals 14 residues. The ends were cut back, 0 bases at V and 5 bases at J, with 10 bases in the middle. The germline gives CDR1 SGHRS, CDR2 YFSETQ.

The chain combines TRBV6-1 with TRBJ2-7; 10 positions match TRBD2. Germline V CDR1 and CDR2: MNHNS, SASEGT. The CDR3 sequence is 15 residues long. After removal of 6 bases from V and 3 bases from J, the junction contained 8 bases not matched to a gene. The CDR3 region is CASRPAGTSVYEQYF. The DNA for the CDR3 is TGTGCCAGCAGACCCGCAGGGACTAGCGTCTACGAGCAGTACTTC.

With respect to this clonotype: With a much larger clone just one base away, this may be a read error. The chain has TRBV4-1 and TRBJ2-3; the match to TRBD2 covers 7 bases. The CDR3 runs to 16 residues. V lost 6 bases and J lost 7; bases outside the gene matches: 16. The germline CDR1 and CDR2 sequences are MGHRA and YSYEKL. The CDR3 DNA reads as TGCGCCAGCAGTCACCGGAAGCTAGGTAGCGGGTATACGCAGTATTTT. Encoded protein: CASSHRKLGSGYTQYF.

This clonotype was counted at least ten times. The chain links TRBV12-3 or TRBV12-4 to TRBJ2-4; no firm D call. The CDR3 loop spans 14 amino acids. Trimming left V 3 bases short and J 1 base short, with 7 bases between. The CDR3 region is CASSFLGAKNIQYF. The CDR3 nucleotides are TGTGCCAGCAGTTTTTTGGGTGCCAAAAACATTCAGTACTTC.

This clonotype was seen many times. The chain employs TRBV7-2 and TRBJ2-2; D call uncertain. Trimming took 1 base from V and 1 from J, leaving 4 bases between them. Germline assignment: CDR1 SGHTA and CDR2 FQGNSA. The length of the CDR3 is 14 residues. The DNA for the CDR3 is TGTGCCAGCAGCTTAGGCCTGAACACCGGGGAGCTGTTTTTT. Protein product: CASSLGLNTGELFF.

There are many counts of this clonotype. The rearrangement uses TRBV6-1 and TRBJ2-2, with 10 positions matching TRBD1. V trimming: 0 bases; J trimming: 7 bases; junction bases outside the gene matches: 11. The CDR3 has 18 amino acids. Germline assignment: CDR1 MNHNS and CDR2 SASEGT. CDR3 in amino acids: CASSEARQGAGYDGELFF. The CDR3 DNA reads as TGTGCCAGCAGTGAAGCGAGACAGGGGGCGGGCTATGACGGGGAGCTGTTTTTT.

The chain couples TRBV10-2 to TRBJ2-7, with TRBD1 matching over 10 bases. The CDR3 runs to 14 residues. Trimming removed 10 bases from V and 9 bases from J; junction bases left unmatched: 15. Germline CDR1 and CDR2: WSHSY and SAAADI. CDR3 nucleotide sequence: TGCGCCATACAACCGGGACAGGGGTCCTGGGTGCAGTACTTC. Translated, it gives CAIQPGQGSWVQYF.